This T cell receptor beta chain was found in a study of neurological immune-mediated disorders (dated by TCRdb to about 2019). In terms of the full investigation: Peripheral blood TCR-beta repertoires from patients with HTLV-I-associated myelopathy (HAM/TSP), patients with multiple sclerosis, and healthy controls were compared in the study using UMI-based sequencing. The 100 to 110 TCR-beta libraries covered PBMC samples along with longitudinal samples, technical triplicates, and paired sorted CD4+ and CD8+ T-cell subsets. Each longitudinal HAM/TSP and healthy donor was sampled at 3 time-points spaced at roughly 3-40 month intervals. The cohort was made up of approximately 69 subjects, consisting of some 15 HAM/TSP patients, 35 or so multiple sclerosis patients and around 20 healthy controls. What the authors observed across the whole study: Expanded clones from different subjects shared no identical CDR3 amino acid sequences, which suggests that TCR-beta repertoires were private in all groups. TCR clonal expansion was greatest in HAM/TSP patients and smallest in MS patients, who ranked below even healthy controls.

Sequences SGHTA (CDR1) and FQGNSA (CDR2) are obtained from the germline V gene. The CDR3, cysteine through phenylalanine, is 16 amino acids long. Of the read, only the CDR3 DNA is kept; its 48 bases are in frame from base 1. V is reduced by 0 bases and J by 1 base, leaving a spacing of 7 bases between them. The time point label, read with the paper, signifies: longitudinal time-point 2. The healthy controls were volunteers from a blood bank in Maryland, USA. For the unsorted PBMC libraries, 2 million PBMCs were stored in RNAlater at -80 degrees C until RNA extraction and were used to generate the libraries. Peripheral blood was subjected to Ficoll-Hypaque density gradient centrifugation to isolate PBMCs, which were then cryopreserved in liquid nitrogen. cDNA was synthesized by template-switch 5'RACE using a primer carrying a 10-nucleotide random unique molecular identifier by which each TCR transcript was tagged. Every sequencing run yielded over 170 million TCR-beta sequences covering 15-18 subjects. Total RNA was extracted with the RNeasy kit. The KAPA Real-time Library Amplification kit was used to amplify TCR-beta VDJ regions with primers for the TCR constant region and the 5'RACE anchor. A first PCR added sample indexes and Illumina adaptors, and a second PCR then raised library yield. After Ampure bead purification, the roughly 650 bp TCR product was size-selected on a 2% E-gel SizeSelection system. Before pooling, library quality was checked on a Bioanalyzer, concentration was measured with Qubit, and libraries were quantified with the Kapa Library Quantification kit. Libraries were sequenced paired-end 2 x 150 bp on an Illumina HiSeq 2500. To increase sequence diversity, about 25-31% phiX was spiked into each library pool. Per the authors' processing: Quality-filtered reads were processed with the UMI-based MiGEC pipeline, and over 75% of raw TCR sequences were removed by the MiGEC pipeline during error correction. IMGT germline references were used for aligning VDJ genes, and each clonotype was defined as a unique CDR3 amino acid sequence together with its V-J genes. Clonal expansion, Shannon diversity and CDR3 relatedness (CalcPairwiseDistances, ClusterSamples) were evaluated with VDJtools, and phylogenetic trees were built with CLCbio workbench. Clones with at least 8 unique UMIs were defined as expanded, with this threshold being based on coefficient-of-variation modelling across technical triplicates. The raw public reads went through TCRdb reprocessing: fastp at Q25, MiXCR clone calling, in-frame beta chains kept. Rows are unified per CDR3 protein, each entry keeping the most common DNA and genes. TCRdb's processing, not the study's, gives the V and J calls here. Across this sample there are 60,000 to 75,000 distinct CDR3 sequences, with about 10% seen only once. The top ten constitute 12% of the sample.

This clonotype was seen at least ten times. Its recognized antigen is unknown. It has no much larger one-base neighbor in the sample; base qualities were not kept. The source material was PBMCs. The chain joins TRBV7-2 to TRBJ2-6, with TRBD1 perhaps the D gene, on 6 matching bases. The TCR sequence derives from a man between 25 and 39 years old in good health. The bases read TGTGCCAGCAGCTTAGCAGGGGGTTCTGGGGCCAACGTCCTGACTTTC. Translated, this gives CASSLAGGSGANVLTF.